The rows below give T cell receptor beta chains drawn from one sample of a study of response to subunit inactivated influenza vaccine. TCRdb independently ran MiXCR on the RT-PCR reads; one entry per CDR3 protein. The sample shows 200,000 to 250,000 distinct CDR3 sequences, over 9% of them seen only once. Sequenced here: non-naive T cells sorted from PBMCs, sampled approximately 15 days before vaccination. The source of these receptors is a man between 45 and 60 years old who received an inactivated influenza vaccine. Each CDR3 is given with its conserved first and last residue. D genes are given only for firm matches. The size of a clone is reported for some rows only, either as once, few or many, or as a class for expanded clones.

V	size	D	J	CDR3	DNA
TRBV10-1	.	.	TRBJ2-4	CASSDGGRGNIQYF	TGCGCCAGCAGTGACGGGGGGCGCGGAAACATTCAGTACTTC
TRBV28	few	TRBD2	TRBJ2-7	CASSSRTSGSWDEQYF	TGTGCCAGCAGTTCCCGGACTAGCGGGAGCTGGGACGAGCAGTACTTC
TRBV15	few	TRBD1	TRBJ1-1	CATSRPGQSNTEAFF	TGTGCCACCAGCCGTCCGGGACAGTCGAACACTGAAGCTTTCTTT
TRBV27	.	.	TRBJ1-1	CASSLMSSSEAFF	TGTGCCAGCAGTTTGATGAGTTCTTCTGAAGCTTTCTTT
TRBV25-1	.	.	TRBJ2-5	CASSEAGRSEETQYF	TGTGCCAGCAGTGAGGCAGGGAGGTCGGAGGAGACCCAGTACTTC
TRBV20-1	.	.	TRBJ2-1	CSARGLRRWDNEQFF	TGCAGTGCTAGGGGTCTCCGGCGGTGGGACAATGAGCAGTTCTTC
TRBV6-2/TRBV6-3	few	TRBD1	TRBJ2-7	CASQTTGTGRTEQYF	TGTGCCAGCCAAACTACCGGGACAGGGAGGACCGAGCAGTACTTC
TRBV6-5	.	TRBD2	TRBJ2-2	CASSYTPGLGGTGELFF	TGTGCCAGCAGTTACACTCCGGGACTAGGGGGCACCGGGGAGCTGTTTTTT
TRBV7-2	.	.	TRBJ2-3	CASSAARDTQYF	TGTGCCAGCAGCGCCGCCCGGGATACGCAGTATTTT
TRBV20-1	many	.	TRBJ2-7	CSAGDHYEQYF	TGCAGTGCTGGCGATCACTACGAGCAGTACTTC
TRBV11-2	many	.	TRBJ2-1	CASSLFEQGTDEQFF	TGTGCCAGCAGCTTGTTCGAACAGGGAACAGATGAGCAGTTCTTC
TRBV24-1	.	.	TRBJ2-1	CATSDLRTPVEEQFF	TGTGCCACCAGTGATTTGAGGACCCCAGTAGAGGAGCAGTTCTTC
TRBV20-1	.	.	TRBJ2-1	CSGQSPGLNNEQFF	TGCAGTGGCCAGTCACCGGGACTGAACAATGAGCAGTTCTTC
TRBV19	.	.	TRBJ1-1	CASSRGGLNTEAFF	TGTGCCAGTAGTAGAGGAGGTCTGAACACTGAAGCTTTCTTT
TRBV9	many	TRBD1	TRBJ1-5	CASSVDSGTGGTQPQHF	TGTGCCAGCAGCGTAGACTCCGGGACAGGGGGCACTCAGCCCCAGCATTTT
TRBV20-1	many	.	TRBJ2-7	CSASQGFETGRSYEQYF	TGCAGTGCTAGTCAGGGCTTTGAGACAGGGAGGAGTTACGAGCAGTACTTC
TRBV6-5	many	.	TRBJ1-4	CASGRSNEKLFF	TGTGCCAGCGGTAGATCTAATGAAAAACTGTTTTTT
TRBV20-1	few	TRBD1	TRBJ1-5	CSARRTGNNQPQHF	TGCAGTGCTAGGAGGACAGGGAACAATCAGCCCCAGCATTTT
TRBV7-9	few	.	TRBJ1-6	CASSSHDPPNSPLHF	TGTGCCAGCAGCTCGCACGACCCCCCAAATTCACCCCTCCACTTT
TRBV4-3	many	TRBD1	TRBJ2-7	CASSNRGYEQYF	TGCGCCAGCAGTAACAGGGGGTACGAGCAGTACTTC
TRBV25-1	.	TRBD2	TRBJ2-5	CASSADSGRETQYF	TGTGCCAGCAGTGCGGACTCCGGGAGGGAGACCCAGTACTTC
TRBV27	few	.	TRBJ2-1	CASTERRGAEQFF	TGTGCCAGCACTGAAAGGAGGGGTGCCGAGCAGTTCTTC
TRBV10-3	few	TRBD1	TRBJ2-2	CAISENTGGIGELFF	TGTGCCATCAGTGAGAACACAGGGGGCATCGGGGAGCTGTTTTTT
TRBV19	.	.	TRBJ2-7	CASSNRGSDEQYF	TGTGCCAGTAGTAATCGAGGGAGTGACGAGCAGTACTTC
TRBV5-1	few	TRBD2	TRBJ2-5	CASSLVPLAGGETQYF	TGCGCCAGCAGCTTGGTCCCCCTAGCGGGAGGGGAGACCCAGTACTTC
TRBV28	few	.	TRBJ2-2	CASTLTAGELFF	TGTGCCAGCACCTTGACGGCCGGGGAGCTGTTTTTT
TRBV4-2	.	.	TRBJ1-5	CASSQEEESPQHF	TGTGCCAGCAGCCAGGAGGAGGAGTCGCCCCAGCATTTT
TRBV6-1	many	TRBD2	TRBJ2-2	CASSSRTSPGTGELFF	TGTGCCAGCAGTAGCCGGACTAGCCCGGGCACCGGGGAGCTGTTTTTT
TRBV20-1	few	TRBD1	TRBJ2-5	CSADRRGTGRETQYF	TGCAGTGCTGATCGACGCGGGACAGGTCGGGAGACCCAGTACTTC
TRBV20-1	.	.	TRBJ2-1	CSARESGASRYNEQFF	TGCAGTGCTAGAGAGTCTGGGGCCTCCAGATACAATGAGCAGTTCTTC
TRBV7-8	.	TRBD2	TRBJ2-7	CASSFRTSGGQYF	TGTGCCAGCAGCTTCCGGACTAGCGGGGGCCAGTACTTC
TRBV20-1	.	TRBD1	TRBJ1-6	CSARDLGGGLNNSPLHF	TGCAGTGCTAGAGATCTTGGAGGGGGCCTCAATAATTCACCCCTCCACTTT
TRBV4-3	.	.	TRBJ2-1	CASSQAAGSNEQFF	TGCGCCAGCAGCCAAGCGGCGGGGAGCAATGAGCAGTTCTTC
TRBV6-2/TRBV6-3	.	TRBD1	TRBJ2-2	CATGTGGTGELFF	TGTGCCACCGGGACAGGGGGCACCGGGGAGCTGTTTTTT
TRBV12-3/TRBV12-4	few	.	TRBJ1-3	CASSLRNTIYF	TGTGCCAGCAGTTTGCGAAACACCATATATTTT